The clone carrying this TCR beta chain is a singleton in its sample. Its specificity is not known. With 0 bases clipped from V and 6 bases from J, the junction kept 8 bases outside the gene matches. The CDR3 consists of 17 residues. Per germline, CDR1 LGHNA and CDR2 YSLEER. Donors counted as nominally healthy when sampled, yet unrecorded immune exposures were likely. The PCR employed 60 Vbeta primers together with 13 Jbeta primers. Clones were read by immunoSEQ multiplex PCR, and TCRdb kept only the in-frame ones, dropping some. The data hold about 170,000 clones, with 75% to 85% observed a single time. This sample is part of a study of cytomegalovirus exposure and HLA in healthy donors. Study-wide results and caveats: Later analysis placed DRB1 highest and HLA-C lowest in TCR association rates, which differed by HLA locus.

The rearrangement joins TRBV4-3 to TRBJ2-3, with TRBD2 identical over 11 bases. Sequenced sample: PBMCs. This clonotype originated in a female donor in good health and CMV-seronegative. DNA for the CDR3: TGCGCCAGCAGCCAAGACCTTCTAGCGGGGGGACAGGATACGCAGTATTTT. Its protein product is CASSQDLLAGGQDTQYF.